The 24 T cell receptor beta chains below come from one sample, sequenced in a study of T cell responses to AZD1222 COVID-19 vaccine. TCRdb's table, derived via immunoSEQ multiplex PCR, lists solely in-frame clones and lacks some. The top ten hold approximately 18% of the sample, which has under 150,000 clones, around 90% seen once. The sample consisted of peripheral blood, taken on day 0 of MenACWY control vaccination. These receptors all come from an adult in good health.

V is TRBV28 and J is TRBJ1-4; no reliable D call. The CDR3 length is 14 residues. V was trimmed by 2 bases and J by 5 bases, leaving 9 bases between them. CDR1 MDHEN and CDR2 SYDVKM come from the germline V gene. CDR3 sequence (DNA): TGTGCCAGCAGTTTAGTCAGGATGAATGAAAAACTGTTTTTT. This translates into CASSLVRMNEKLFF.

The rearrangement joins TRBV7-9 to TRBJ1-1; 7 nucleotides line up with TRBD1. With 5 bases clipped from V and 6 bases from J, the junction kept 3 bases outside the gene matches. Germline V gene data show CDR1 as SEHNR and CDR2 as FQNEAQ (reference sequence). The CDR3 totals 12 residues. The CDR3 DNA follows: TGTGCCAGCAGCACGCAGGGGGCTGAAGCTTTCTTT. It codes for CASSTQGAEAFF.

V gene TRBV13 combines with J gene TRBJ1-4; D remains ambiguous. The CDR3 extends over 16 amino acids. Germline CDR1 is PRHDT and CDR2 is FYEKMQ (reference sequence). With 4 bases removed from V and 8 bases from J, the gap between germline ends came to 20 bases. CDR3: CASSSARGEGYEKLFF. Here the CDR3 DNA reads TGTGCCAGCAGCTCAGCCCGCGGGGAAGGATACGAAAAACTGTTTTTT.

This rearrangement joins TRBV27 to TRBJ1-5; D is perhaps TRBD1 (6 bases). Germline V gene sequence: CDR1 MNHEY, CDR2 SMNVEV (reference sequence). The ends were cut back, 8 bases at V and 11 bases at J, with 16 bases in the middle. CDR3 length equals 12 residues. The CDR3 DNA is TGTGCCAGCGGGGCGGGGGGCCGCACCCAGCATTTT. It specifies CASGAGGRTQHF.

The chain couples TRBV28 to TRBJ2-1, with 8 bases that match TRBD1. Germline CDR1 reads MDHEN; CDR2 reads SYDVKM. The J segment lost 9 bases and the V segment lost 5 bases, leaving 21 bases of the junction unmatched. The CDR3 sequence is 18 residues long. The CDR3 region has the DNA TGTGCCAGCAGTCCGCCCCCAATGACAGGGGCCAGGGAGAGTGAGCAGTTCTTC. It encodes CASSPPPMTGARESEQFF.

The genes are TRBV5-1 and TRBJ1-2; 7 bases align to TRBD1. Germline V CDR1 and CDR2: SGHRS, YFSETQ. This CDR3 region has 16 residues. J was trimmed by 1 base and V by 5 bases; bases with no gene match: 11. The CDR3 sequence: CASSFTRGTLNYGYTF. The DNA for the CDR3 is TGCGCCAGCAGTTTTACCAGGGGGACTCTTAACTATGGCTACACCTTC.

The CDR3 reads CASSLTGGLSSYEQYF. CDR3 DNA: TGTGCCAGCAGCTTAACGGGCGGGCTAAGCTCCTACGAGCAGTACTTC. The chain employs TRBV7-3 and TRBJ2-7; D perhaps matches TRBD2 (5 bases). The V and J ends lost 0 bases and 0 bases respectively, with 12 bases between them. This CDR3 is built from 16 residues. Germline loops: CDR1 SGHTA, CDR2 FQGTGA.

The chain combines TRBV5-4 with TRBJ2-1; maybe TRBD2 (5 bases). CDR1 is SGHNT, CDR2 YYREEE, per germline (reference sequence). Trimming cost V 3 bases and J 4 bases, with 14 bases left between them. The CDR3 is 15 residues long. CDR3 sequence reads: CASSYYSTGYNEQFF. DNA for the CDR3: TGTGCCAGCAGCTACTACTCCACGGGGTACAATGAGCAGTTCTTC.

This chain links TRBV4-1 with TRBJ2-3; TRBD1 matches at 7 bases. This CDR3 is built from 16 residues. Germline CDR1 reads MGHRA; CDR2 reads YSYEKL. V was clipped by 4 bases and J by 8 bases; unmatched bases: 15. CDR3 DNA: TGCGCCAGCAGCCTCTTAGGACAGGCCCGTGGGGCTACGCAGTATTTT. Amino acids: CASSLLGQARGATQYF.

This clone showed up just once. This CDR3 reads CASSQWGGRYNEQFF. The CDR3 bases are TGCGCCAGCAGCCAATGGGGGGGAAGGTACAATGAGCAGTTCTTC. The rearrangement links TRBV4-1 to TRBJ2-1; 7 bases match TRBD2. The CDR3 runs to 15 residues. Germline V gives CDR1 MGHRA, CDR2 YSYEKL. V shed 2 bases and J 4 bases; nucleotides not matched to a gene: 5.

V and J are TRBV3-1 (or the pseudogene TRBV3-2) and TRBJ2-6; 12 bases align to TRBD1. Trimming removed 5 bases from V and 4 bases from J; junction bases left unmatched: 12. Germline lookup yields CDR1 LGHDT and CDR2 YNNKEL (reference sequence). The CDR3 is 19 residues long. The CDR3 loop is CASSSLPGQGALGANVLTF. The CDR3, as DNA: TGTGCCAGCAGCTCACTCCCGGGACAGGGGGCGCTGGGGGCCAACGTCCTGACTTTC.

This chain connects TRBV28 to TRBJ1-5; 9 bases agree with TRBD1. The J segment lost 0 bases and the V segment lost 3 bases, leaving 9 bases of the junction unmatched. Germline V gene sequence: CDR1 MDHEN, CDR2 SYDVKM. The CDR3 has 18 amino acids. Written as DNA, the CDR3 is TGTGCCAGCAGTTTTACCGGGACAGGGTCTTATAGCAATCAGCCCCAGCATTTT. The encoded protein is CASSFTGTGSYSNQPQHF.

This clone has just a few counts. J is TRBJ2-5 and V is TRBV7-9; D is undetermined. The V end was cut by 4 bases, the J end by 5 bases, with 14 bases between. The CDR3 has 14 residues. The germline CDR1 and CDR2 sequences are SEHNR and FQNEAQ (reference sequence). The CDR3 region has the DNA TGTGCCAGCAGCTACCTCGGAGTGACGGAGACCCAGTACTTC. It codes for CASSYLGVTETQYF. Full variable domain (outside the CDR3, taken from reference TRBV7-9 and TRBJ2-5): DTGVSQNPRHKITKRGQNVTFRCDPISEHNRLYWYRQTLGQGPEFLTYFQNEAQLEKSRLLSDRFSAERPKGSFSTLEIQRTEQGDSAMYLCASSYLGVTETQYFGPGTRLLVL.

V gene TRBV6-5 combines with J gene TRBJ2-3; D gene ambiguous. The V gene lost 10 bases and the J gene lost 2 bases, with 13 bases spanning the gap. Germline CDR1 and CDR2: MNHEY and SVGAGI. This CDR3 has 13 residues. CDR3 DNA sequence: TGTGCCACCGGATCTGATACCACAGATACGCAGTATTTT. Translated: CATGSDTTDTQYF.

This clone has a handful of counts. This sequence joins TRBV5-6 and TRBJ2-1; D may be TRBD2 (5 bases). Germline loops: CDR1 SGHDT, CDR2 YYEEEE. The CDR3 loop spans 15 amino acids. Trimming shortened V by 6 bases and J by 7 bases, and 20 bases separated the two germline ends. As DNA, the CDR3 is TGTGCCAGCAATTTGGACTTCAACATCAGGAATGAGCAGTTCTTC. It codes for CASNLDFNIRNEQFF.

As DNA, the CDR3 is TGTGCCAGCTCACCACCGAAGGGGACCGGGGAGCTGTTTTTT. This codes for CASSPPKGTGELFF. The chain employs TRBV18 and TRBJ2-2; TRBD1 might be the D (5 bases). V lost 0 bases and J 5 bases, leaving 7 bases between the germline ends. The germline CDR1 and CDR2 sequences are KGHSH and LQKENI. CDR3 size: 14 residues.

The gene calls are TRBV19 and TRBJ2-7; D gene uncertain. Trimming took off 9 bases at V and 4 bases at J, with 19 bases between the two ends. There are 14 residues in the CDR3. Per germline, CDR1 LNHDA and CDR2 SQIVND (reference sequence). CDR3 loop: CASAKVGWEYEQYF. CDR3 DNA sequence: TGTGCCAGCGCAAAGGTGGGATGGGAATACGAGCAGTACTTC.

Here the CDR3 reads CASSLAGGDNYGYTF. CDR3 nucleotides: TGCGCCAGCAGCTTGGCAGGGGGCGATAACTATGGCTACACCTTC. The chain links TRBV5-1 to TRBJ1-2, with TRBD1 identical over 8 bases. CDR1 and CDR2 (germline): SGHRS, YFSETQ. With 0 bases clipped from V and 1 base from J, the junction kept 2 bases outside the gene matches. CDR3 length: 15 residues.

In DNA, the CDR3 is TGCGCCAGCAGCTTGGCGGGGCATAGGACAGATACGCAGTATTTT. Protein: CASSLAGHRTDTQYF. The rearrangement joins TRBV5-1 to TRBJ2-3; possibly TRBD1 or TRBD2 for D (5 bases each). Germline-derived CDR1 and CDR2 are SGHRS and YFSETQ. V lost 0 bases and J lost 3, with 11 bases in between. The CDR3 loop spans 15 amino acids.

The chain recombines TRBV13 with TRBJ1-1, with unresolved D. This CDR3 spans 17 amino acids. CDR1 PRHDT and CDR2 FYEKMQ come from the germline V gene (reference sequence). V was cut by 5 bases and J by 6 bases, with 25 bases left in between. The CDR3 here is CASSHNRAGGSRPEAFF. In nucleotides, the CDR3 is TGTGCCAGCAGCCATAACCGCGCGGGCGGTAGTCGGCCTGAAGCTTTCTTT.

This chain joins TRBV6-5 and TRBJ2-7, with D perhaps assigned TRBD1 or TRBD2 (5 bases each). Trimming shortened V by 6 bases and J by 4 bases, and 10 bases separated the two germline ends. This CDR3 is 12 amino acids long. Germline V CDR1 and CDR2: MNHEY, SVGAGI. This CDR3 reads CASSGTAYEQYF. Written as DNA, the CDR3 is TGTGCCAGCAGCGGGACCGCGTACGAGCAGTACTTC.

This chain links TRBV28 with TRBJ1-2; D perhaps matches TRBD1 (5 bases). CDR3 length: 15 amino acids. Germline CDR1 and CDR2: MDHEN and SYDVKM. V shed 5 bases and J shed 6 bases, with 19 bases lying between them. The CDR3 DNA reads TGTGCCAGCAGTCCCGCCCGGGGCCGGAAGGATGGCTACACCTTC. Translation gives CASSPARGRKDGYTF.

V gene TRBV3-1 (or the pseudogene TRBV3-2) combines with J gene TRBJ2-7; 7 bases fit TRBD2. Per the germline V gene, CDR1 is LGHDT and CDR2 is YNNKEL (reference sequence). J gave up 2 bases and V 2 bases, and 9 bases lay outside the gene matches. This CDR3 contains 16 residues. CDR3 amino acids: CASSQMGGSTTYEQYF. For the CDR3, the DNA is TGTGCCAGCAGCCAAATGGGAGGGAGTACAACCTACGAGCAGTACTTC.

This rearrangement joins TRBV5-1 to TRBJ2-7, with D uncertain. Germline V gene sequence: CDR1 SGHRS, CDR2 YFSETQ. CDR3 length: 13 residues. The ends were cut back, 4 bases at V and 6 bases at J, with 14 bases in the middle. CDR3 in amino acids: CASSNPQRPEQYF. The CDR3 bases are TGCGCCAGCAGCAACCCCCAGAGACCCGAGCAGTACTTC.